The rows below give T cell receptor beta chains drawn from one sample of a study of blood T cell repertoires in COVID-19. Measured with immunoSEQ multiplex PCR; TCRdb has only the in-frame clones, and not every one. The sample lists 140,000 to 150,000 clones; roughly 88% were seen once. The sequencing sample was made of PBMCs or T cells enriched from blood (not recorded which). The receptors originated from a man aged 50-59 years who had recovered from COVID-19. Both conserved end residues are part of each CDR3. A D gene is named only where the DNA matches it firmly. Clone size is shown for a subset of rows, as once, few, many or a class of expanded clone.

TRBV24-1	few	TRBJ2-5	-	TGTGCCACCAGTGATCGCGGGACGGGGCTTCAAGAGACCCAGTACTTC	CATSDRGTGLQETQYF
TRBV14	-	TRBJ2-7	-	TGTGCCAGCAGCCAAGTTATCGGAGCATCCTACGAGCAGTACTTC	CASSQVIGASYEQYF
TRBV6-1	-	TRBJ2-7	TRBD1	TGTGCCAGCAGTGATTTAAGACAGGGGTTATACGAGCAGTACTTC	CASSDLRQGLYEQYF
TRBV7-9	-	TRBJ1-5	-	TGTGCCAGCAGCTTATCAAGCCATCAGCCCCAGCATTTT	CASSLSSHQPQHF
TRBV7-9	-	TRBJ1-5	TRBD1	TGTGCCAGCAGCGGGACAGGGGGCCCTCAGCCCCAGCATTTT	CASSGTGGPQPQHF
TRBV2	-	TRBJ1-2	-	TGTGCCAGCAGTGAAGCGTGGCAGGGCGGCTATGGCTACACCTTC	CASSEAWQGGYGYTF
TRBV7-3	-	TRBJ2-6	-	TGTGCCAGCAGCTTAAGGCAGTCTGGGGCCAACGTCCTGACTTTC	CASSLRQSGANVLTF
TRBV18	-	TRBJ1-1	TRBD1	TGTGCCAGCTCACAACAGGGGCTGAACACTGAAGCTTTCTTT	CASSQQGLNTEAFF
TRBV3-1/TRBV3-2	-	TRBJ2-2	-	TGTGCCAGCAGCCAACTAGGGGGGGGCCGCACCGGGGAGCTGTTTTTT	CASSQLGGGRTGELFF
TRBV14	-	TRBJ2-7	TRBD2	TGTGCCAGCAGCCGCGGACTAGCGGGAAAGGGCGAGCAGTACTTC	CASSRGLAGKGEQYF
TRBV5-1	-	TRBJ2-1	TRBD1	TGCGCCAGCAGTTTCCGGACAGGGCAAGGCTACAATGAGCAGTTCTTC	CASSFRTGQGYNEQFF
TRBV7-3	few	TRBJ2-2	-	TGTGCCAGCGCGGCGGGGAATATCGGGGAGCTGTTTTTT	CASAAGNIGELFF
TRBV28	-	TRBJ1-1	-	TGTGCCAGCAGTTTGGCAGTCTCCATGAACACTGAAGCTTTCTTT	CASSLAVSMNTEAFF
TRBV7-2	-	TRBJ2-3	-	TGTGCCAGCAGCTCACTCACCCTCGGAACTACCACAGATACGCAGTATTTT	CASSSLTLGTTTDTQYF
TRBV28	-	TRBJ1-2	TRBD1	TGTGCCAGCAGGGGACGGGGACAGGTCTATGGCTACACCTTC	CASRGRGQVYGYTF
TRBV7-2	-	TRBJ2-5	-	TGTGCCAGCAGCCCCCGGGGGGAGACCCAGTACTTC	CASSPRGETQYF
TRBV7-6	-	TRBJ1-2	-	TGTGCCAGCAGCTTAAAGCCTGGGGACGGACAGTTATATGGCTACACCTTC	CASSLKPGDGQLYGYTF
TRBV2	-	TRBJ2-1	TRBD2	TGTGCCAGCAGTCCGCTAGCGGGAGACTACAATGAGCAGTTCTTC	CASSPLAGDYNEQFF
TRBV5-1	-	TRBJ2-7	-	TGCGCCAGCAGCTTGGGCCGGACAAATGATTACTACGAGCAGTACTTC	CASSLGRTNDYYEQYF
TRBV5-1	-	TRBJ2-1	TRBD2	TGCGCCAGCAGCTTGGACGGGACTAGCGGGATTCATGAGCAGTTCTTC	CASSLDGTSGIHEQFF
TRBV4-1	-	TRBJ1-4	-	TGCGCCAGCAGCCAAGATATATATAGTGAAAAACTGTTTTTT	CASSQDIYSEKLFF
TRBV28	-	TRBJ2-7	-	TGTGCCAGCGCGACTCTGGGTGAACGGTACGAGCAGTACTTC	CASATLGERYEQYF
TRBV6-2/TRBV6-3	-	TRBJ1-2	-	TGTGCCAGCAGTTACCTCGGACATCCTCGTGGCTACACCTTC	CASSYLGHPRGYTF
TRBV7-9	-	TRBJ2-5	TRBD1	TGTGCCAGCAGCTTAGCGGAGGCCAGGGGGGAGACCCAGTACTTC	CASSLAEARGETQYF
TRBV19	-	TRBJ1-2	-	TGTGCCAGTAGTCCAGGGTATTTCTATGGCTACACCTTC	CASSPGYFYGYTF
TRBV9	-	TRBJ2-3	TRBD2	TGTGCCAGCAGCGTCTCTGGGACTAGCGGGGCCACAGATACGCAGTATTTT	CASSVSGTSGATDTQYF
TRBV30	-	TRBJ2-7	TRBD2	TGTGCCTGGAGTTCCCTAGCGGACTCCTACGAGCAGTACTTC	CAWSSLADSYEQYF
TRBV5-1	once	TRBJ1-1	-	TGCGCCAGCAGCGCGGCCGGGACTGTACGGCCCACTGAAGCTTTCTTT	CASSAAGTVRPTEAFF
TRBV28	-	TRBJ2-7	-	TGTGCCAGCATAAAGGGCGGGATCTCCTACGAGCAGTACTTC	CASIKGGISYEQYF
TRBV5-1	-	TRBJ1-5	TRBD1	TGCGCCAGCAGCTCAACAGGGGGAGCTCAGCCCCAGCATTTT	CASSSTGGAQPQHF
TRBV27	-	TRBJ1-6	-	TGTGCCAGCAGTTTTGAACAGGGCCCCTATAATTCACCCCTCCACTTT	CASSFEQGPYNSPLHF
TRBV19	-	TRBJ2-1	TRBD1	TGTGCCAGTAGTATCCCAACAGGGGGTCGCAATGAGCAGTTCTTC	CASSIPTGGRNEQFF
TRBV30	-	TRBJ1-6	TRBD1	TGTGCCTGGAGTTTAGGGACAGATAATTCACCCCTCCACTTT	CAWSLGTDNSPLHF
TRBV7-9	-	TRBJ1-3	-	TGTGCTAGCAGTTCCGTAGTCTCTGGAAACACCATATATTTT	CASSSVVSGNTIYF
TRBV7-9	-	TRBJ1-1	TRBD1	TGTGCCAGCAGCGTTCTACGACAGGGCGGCACTGAAGCTTTCTTT	CASSVLRQGGTEAFF
TRBV28	-	TRBJ2-5	-	TGTGCCAGCAGTCCCAATACCAGATCAGAGACCCAGTACTTC	CASSPNTRSETQYF
TRBV28	-	TRBJ1-2	-	TGTGCCAGCATGGAGGGTGGCAACTATGGCTACACCTTC	CASMEGGNYGYTF
TRBV30	-	TRBJ1-5	-	TGTGCCTGGAGTCAAATCGGACAGTTCAATCAGCCCCAGCATTTT	CAWSQIGQFNQPQHF
TRBV5-8	once	TRBJ1-2	-	TGTGCCAGCAGCTTATCCATCGGCTACACCTTC	CASSLSIGYTF
TRBV7-2	-	TRBJ1-1	-	TGTGCCAGCAGCTCACAGGGATTTGAAGCTTTCTTT	CASSSQGFEAFF
TRBV7-9	-	TRBJ1-1	TRBD1	TGTGCCAGCAGCGAGACAGGGGAAGTAGCTTTCTTT	CASSETGEVAFF
TRBV19	-	TRBJ2-1	TRBD2	TGTGCCAGTAGTATATTTCAAGCGGGAGGCCGGGAGCAGTTCTTC	CASSIFQAGGREQFF
TRBV7-2	-	TRBJ2-2	-	TGTGCCAGCAGCCCACGGGACACCTACACCGGGGAGCTGTTTTTT	CASSPRDTYTGELFF
TRBV5-1	-	TRBJ1-1	TRBD1	TGCGCCAGCAGCTTGGCAGGGGGAACTATGAACACTGAAGCTTTCTTT	CASSLAGGTMNTEAFF
TRBV14	-	TRBJ2-1	-	TGTGCCAGCAGCCAAAGCCTTTACAATGAGCAGTTCTTC	CASSQSLYNEQFF
TRBV2	-	TRBJ1-1	TRBD1	TGTGCCACCAGACAGGGGCGCTGGAACACTGAAGCTTTCTTT	CATRQGRWNTEAFF